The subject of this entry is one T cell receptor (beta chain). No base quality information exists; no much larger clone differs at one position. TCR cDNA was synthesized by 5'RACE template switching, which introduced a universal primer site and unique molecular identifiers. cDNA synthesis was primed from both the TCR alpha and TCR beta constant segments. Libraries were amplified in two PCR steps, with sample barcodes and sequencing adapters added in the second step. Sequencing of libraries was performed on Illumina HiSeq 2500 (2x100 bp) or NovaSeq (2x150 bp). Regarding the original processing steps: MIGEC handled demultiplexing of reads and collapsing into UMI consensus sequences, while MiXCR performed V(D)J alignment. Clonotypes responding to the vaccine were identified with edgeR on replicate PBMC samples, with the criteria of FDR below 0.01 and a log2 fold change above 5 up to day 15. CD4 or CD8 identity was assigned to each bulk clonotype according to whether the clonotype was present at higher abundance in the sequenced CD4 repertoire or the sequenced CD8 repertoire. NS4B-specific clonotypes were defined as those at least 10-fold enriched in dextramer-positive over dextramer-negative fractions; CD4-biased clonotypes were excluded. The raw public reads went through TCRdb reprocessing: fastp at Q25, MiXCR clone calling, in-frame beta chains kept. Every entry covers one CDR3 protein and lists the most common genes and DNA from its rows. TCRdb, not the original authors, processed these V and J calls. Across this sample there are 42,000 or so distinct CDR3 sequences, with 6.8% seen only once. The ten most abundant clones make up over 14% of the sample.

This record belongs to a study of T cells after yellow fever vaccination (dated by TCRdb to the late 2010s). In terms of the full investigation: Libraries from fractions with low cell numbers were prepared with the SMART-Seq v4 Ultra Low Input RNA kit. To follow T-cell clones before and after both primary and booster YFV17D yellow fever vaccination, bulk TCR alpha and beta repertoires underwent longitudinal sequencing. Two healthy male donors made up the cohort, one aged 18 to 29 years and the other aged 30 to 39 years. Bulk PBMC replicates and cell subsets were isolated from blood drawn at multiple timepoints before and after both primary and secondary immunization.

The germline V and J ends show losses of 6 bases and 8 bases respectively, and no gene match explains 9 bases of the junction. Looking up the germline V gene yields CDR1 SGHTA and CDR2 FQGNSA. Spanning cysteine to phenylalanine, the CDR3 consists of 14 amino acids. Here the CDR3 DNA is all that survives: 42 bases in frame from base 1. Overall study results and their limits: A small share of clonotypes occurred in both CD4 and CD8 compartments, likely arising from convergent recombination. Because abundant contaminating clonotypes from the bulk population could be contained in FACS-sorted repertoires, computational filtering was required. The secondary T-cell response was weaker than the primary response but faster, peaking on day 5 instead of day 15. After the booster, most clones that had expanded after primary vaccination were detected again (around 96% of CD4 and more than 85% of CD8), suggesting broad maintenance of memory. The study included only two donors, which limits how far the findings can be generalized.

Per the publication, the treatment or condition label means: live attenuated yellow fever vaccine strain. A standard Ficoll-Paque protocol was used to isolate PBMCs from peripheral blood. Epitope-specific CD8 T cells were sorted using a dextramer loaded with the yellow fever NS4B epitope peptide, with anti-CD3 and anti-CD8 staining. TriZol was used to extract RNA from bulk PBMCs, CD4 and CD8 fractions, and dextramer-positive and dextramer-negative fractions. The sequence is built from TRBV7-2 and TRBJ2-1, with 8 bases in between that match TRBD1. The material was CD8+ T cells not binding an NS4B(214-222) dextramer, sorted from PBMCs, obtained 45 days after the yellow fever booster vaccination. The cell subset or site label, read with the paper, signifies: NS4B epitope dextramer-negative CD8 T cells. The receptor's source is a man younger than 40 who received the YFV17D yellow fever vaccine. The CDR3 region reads CASSPGTGPYEQFF. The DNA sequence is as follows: TGTGCCAGCAGTCCTGGGACAGGACCCTATGAGCAGTTCTTC. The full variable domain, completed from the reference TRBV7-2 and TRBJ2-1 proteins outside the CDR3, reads GAGVSQSPSNKVTEKGKDVELRCDPISGHTALYWYRQSLGQGLEFLIYFQGNSAPDKSGLPSDRFSAERTGGSVSTLTIQRTQQEDSAVYLCASSPGTGPYEQFFGPGTRLTVL.